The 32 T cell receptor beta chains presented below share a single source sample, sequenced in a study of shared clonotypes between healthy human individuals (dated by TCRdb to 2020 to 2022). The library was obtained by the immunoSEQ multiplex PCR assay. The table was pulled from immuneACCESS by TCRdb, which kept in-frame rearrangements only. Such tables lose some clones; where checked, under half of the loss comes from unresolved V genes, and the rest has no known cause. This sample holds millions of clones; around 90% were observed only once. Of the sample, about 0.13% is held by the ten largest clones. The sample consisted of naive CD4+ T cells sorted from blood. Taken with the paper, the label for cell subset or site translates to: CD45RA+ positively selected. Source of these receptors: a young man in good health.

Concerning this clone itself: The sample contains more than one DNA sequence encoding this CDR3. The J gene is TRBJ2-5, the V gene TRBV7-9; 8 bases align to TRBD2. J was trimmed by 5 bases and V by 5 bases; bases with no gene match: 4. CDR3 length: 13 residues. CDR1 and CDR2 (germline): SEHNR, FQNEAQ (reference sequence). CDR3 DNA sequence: TGTGCCAGCAGCCGACTAGCGACGGAGACCCAGTACTTC. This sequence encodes CASSRLATETQYF.

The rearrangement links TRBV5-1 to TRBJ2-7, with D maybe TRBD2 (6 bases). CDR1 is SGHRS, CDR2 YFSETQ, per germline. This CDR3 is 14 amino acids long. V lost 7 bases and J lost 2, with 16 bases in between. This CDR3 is CASSRGGLTYEQYF. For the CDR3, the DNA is TGCGCCAGCTCCCGGGGAGGTTTGACCTACGAGCAGTACTTC.

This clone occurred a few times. The CDR3 loop is CASSQLELSQPQHF. In DNA form, the CDR3 reads TGTGCCAGCAGCCAACTGGAGTTGAGTCAGCCCCAGCATTTT. V usage is TRBV4-2 and J usage is TRBJ1-5; no firm D call. CDR1 is LGHNA and CDR2 is YNFKEQ in the germline V gene. This CDR3 contains 14 residues. Trimming removed 2 bases from V and 6 bases from J, with 11 bases in between.

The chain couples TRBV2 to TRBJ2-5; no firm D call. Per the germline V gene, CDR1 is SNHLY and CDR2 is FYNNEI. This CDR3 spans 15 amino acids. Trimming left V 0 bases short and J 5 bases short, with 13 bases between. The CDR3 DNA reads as TGTGCCAGCAGTGAAGCGCTTCCCAACGGGGAGACCCAGTACTTC. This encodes CASSEALPNGETQYF.

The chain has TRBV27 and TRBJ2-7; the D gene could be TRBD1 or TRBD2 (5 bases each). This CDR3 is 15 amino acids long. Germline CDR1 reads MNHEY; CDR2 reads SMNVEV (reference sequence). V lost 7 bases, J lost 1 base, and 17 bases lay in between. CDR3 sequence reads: CASNKAEGRSYEQYF. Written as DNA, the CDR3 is TGTGCCAGCAATAAAGCTGAGGGACGGTCCTACGAGCAGTACTTC.

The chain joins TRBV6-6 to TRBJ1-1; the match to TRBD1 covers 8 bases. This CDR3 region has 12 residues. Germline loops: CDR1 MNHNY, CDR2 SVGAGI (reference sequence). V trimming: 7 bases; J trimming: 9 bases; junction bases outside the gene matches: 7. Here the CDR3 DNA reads TGTGCCAGCACCGACAGGGGACTGAAAGCTTTCTTT. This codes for CASTDRGLKAFF.

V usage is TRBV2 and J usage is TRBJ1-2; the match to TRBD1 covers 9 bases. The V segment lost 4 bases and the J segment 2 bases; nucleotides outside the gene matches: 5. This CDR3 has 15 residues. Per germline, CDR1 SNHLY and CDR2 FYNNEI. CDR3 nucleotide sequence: TGTGCCAGCAGTGCCCCAGGACAGGGGAACTATGGCTACACCTTC. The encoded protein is CASSAPGQGNYGYTF.

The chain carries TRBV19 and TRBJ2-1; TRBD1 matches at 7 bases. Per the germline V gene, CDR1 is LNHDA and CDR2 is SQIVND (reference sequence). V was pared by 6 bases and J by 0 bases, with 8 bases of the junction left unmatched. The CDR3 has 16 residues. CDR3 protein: CASRQTGSGSYNEQFF. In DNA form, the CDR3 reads TGTGCCAGTAGACAGACAGGGTCAGGCTCCTACAATGAGCAGTTCTTC. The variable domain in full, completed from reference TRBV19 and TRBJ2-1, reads DGGITQSPKYLFRKEGQNVTLSCEQNLNHDAMYWYRQDPGQGLRLIYYSQIVNDFQKGDIAEGYSVSREKKESFPLTVTSAQKNPTAFYLCASRQTGSGSYNEQFFGPGTRLTVL.

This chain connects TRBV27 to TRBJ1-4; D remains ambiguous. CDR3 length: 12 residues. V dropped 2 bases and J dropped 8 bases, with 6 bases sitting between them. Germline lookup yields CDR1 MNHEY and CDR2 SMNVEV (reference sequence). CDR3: CASSLIGEKLFF. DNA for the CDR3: TGTGCCAGCAGTTTAATCGGGGAAAAACTGTTTTTT.

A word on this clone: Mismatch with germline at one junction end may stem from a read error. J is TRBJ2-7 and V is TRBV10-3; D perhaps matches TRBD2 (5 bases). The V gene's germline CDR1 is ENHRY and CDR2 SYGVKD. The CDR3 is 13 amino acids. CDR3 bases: TGTGCCATTAGTGCCAGGACTCGATACGAGCAGTACTTC. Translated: CAISARTRYEQYF.

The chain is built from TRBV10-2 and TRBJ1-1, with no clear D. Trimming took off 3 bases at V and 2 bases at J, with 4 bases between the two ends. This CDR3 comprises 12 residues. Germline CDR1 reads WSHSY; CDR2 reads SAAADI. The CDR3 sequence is CASSDLNTEAFF. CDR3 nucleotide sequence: TGCGCCAGCAGTGATCTAAACACTGAAGCTTTCTTT.

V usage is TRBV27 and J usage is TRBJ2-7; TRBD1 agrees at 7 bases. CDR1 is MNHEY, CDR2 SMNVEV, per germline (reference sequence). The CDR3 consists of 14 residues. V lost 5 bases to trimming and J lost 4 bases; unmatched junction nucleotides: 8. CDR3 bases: TGTGCCAGCAGTCTGACAGGGAGTGAGTACGAGCAGTACTTC. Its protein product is CASSLTGSEYEQYF.

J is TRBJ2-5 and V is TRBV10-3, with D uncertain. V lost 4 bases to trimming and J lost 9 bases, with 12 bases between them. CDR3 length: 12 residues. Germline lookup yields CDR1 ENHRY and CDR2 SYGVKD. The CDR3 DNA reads TGTGCCATCAGTGGCGCCAGCGAGCCCCAGTACTTC. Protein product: CAISGASEPQYF.

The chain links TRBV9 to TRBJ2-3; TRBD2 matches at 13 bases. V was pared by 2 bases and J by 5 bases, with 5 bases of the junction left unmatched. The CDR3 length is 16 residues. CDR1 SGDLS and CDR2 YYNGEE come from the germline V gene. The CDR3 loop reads CASSVTSGGAGDTQYF. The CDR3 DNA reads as TGTGCCAGCAGCGTTACTAGCGGGGGGGCCGGAGATACGCAGTATTTT.

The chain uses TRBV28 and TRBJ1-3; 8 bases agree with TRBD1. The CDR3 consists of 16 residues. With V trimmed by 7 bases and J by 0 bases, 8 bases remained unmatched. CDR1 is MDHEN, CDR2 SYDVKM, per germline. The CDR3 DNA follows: TGTGCCAGCAAAGGACAGGGCCCCGTCTCTGGAAACACCATATATTTT. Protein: CASKGQGPVSGNTIYF.

The CDR3 DNA is TGTGCCAGCAGCTTGGGCCACAGCCTGTCAGCGGATACGCAGTATTTT. Its translation is CASSLGHSLSADTQYF. The rearrangement joins TRBV5-6 to TRBJ2-3, with D unclear. The CDR3 is 16 amino acids. The germline V gene has CDR1 SGHDT and CDR2 YYEEEE. V was clipped by 0 bases and J by 6 bases, with 17 bases between them.

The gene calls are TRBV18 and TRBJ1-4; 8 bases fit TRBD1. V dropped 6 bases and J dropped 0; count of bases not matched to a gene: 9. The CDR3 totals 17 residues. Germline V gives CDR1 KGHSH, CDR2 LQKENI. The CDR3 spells CASSNQGAVATNEKLFF. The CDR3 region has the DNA TGTGCCAGCTCGAACCAGGGGGCGGTTGCAACTAATGAAAAACTGTTTTTT.

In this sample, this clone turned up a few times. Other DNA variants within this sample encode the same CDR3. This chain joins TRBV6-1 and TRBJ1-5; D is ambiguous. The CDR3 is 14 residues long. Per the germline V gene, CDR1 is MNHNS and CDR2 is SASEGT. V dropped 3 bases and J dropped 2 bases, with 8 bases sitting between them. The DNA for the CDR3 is TGTGCCAGCAGTGAGGACGGTGGCAATCAGCCCCAGCATTTT. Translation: CASSEDGGNQPQHF.

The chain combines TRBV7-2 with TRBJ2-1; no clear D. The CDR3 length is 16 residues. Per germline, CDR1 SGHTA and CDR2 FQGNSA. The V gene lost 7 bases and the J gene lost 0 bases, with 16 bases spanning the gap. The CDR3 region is CASKAADRSSYNEQFF. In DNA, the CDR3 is TGTGCCAGCAAGGCGGCTGATCGGAGCTCCTACAATGAGCAGTTCTTC.

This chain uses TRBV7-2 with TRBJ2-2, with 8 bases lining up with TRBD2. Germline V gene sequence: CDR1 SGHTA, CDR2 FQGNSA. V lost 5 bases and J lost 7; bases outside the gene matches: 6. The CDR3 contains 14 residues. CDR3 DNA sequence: TGTGCCAGCAGCCTCGGACTAGCTGACGGGGAGCTGTTTTTT. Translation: CASSLGLADGELFF.

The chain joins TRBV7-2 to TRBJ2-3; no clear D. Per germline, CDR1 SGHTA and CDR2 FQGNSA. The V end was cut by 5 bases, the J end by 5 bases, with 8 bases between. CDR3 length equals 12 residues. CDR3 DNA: TGTGCCAGCAGCCAGGTGGGAGATACGCAGTATTTT. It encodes CASSQVGDTQYF.

As DNA, the CDR3 is TGTGCCAGCAGTGAATATAGGACAGGGGGCGCAGATACGCAGTATTTT. Translated: CASSEYRTGGADTQYF. The chain has TRBV6-1 and TRBJ2-3; 11 nucleotides align to TRBD1. V lost 2 bases and J lost 4; bases outside the gene matches: 5. Germline CDR1 is MNHNS and CDR2 is SASEGT. The CDR3 is 16 amino acids.

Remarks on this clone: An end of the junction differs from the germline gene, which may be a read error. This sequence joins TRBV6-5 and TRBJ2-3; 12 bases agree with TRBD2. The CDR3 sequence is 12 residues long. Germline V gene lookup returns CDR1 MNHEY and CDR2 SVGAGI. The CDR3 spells CASKGTSGGPHF. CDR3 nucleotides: TGTGCCAGCAAGGGAACTAGCGGGGGGCCCCATTTT.

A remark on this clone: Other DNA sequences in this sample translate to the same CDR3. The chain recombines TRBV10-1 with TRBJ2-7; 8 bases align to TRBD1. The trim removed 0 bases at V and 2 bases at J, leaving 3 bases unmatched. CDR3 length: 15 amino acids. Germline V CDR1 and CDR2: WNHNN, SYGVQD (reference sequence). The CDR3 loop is CASSESRTGTYEQYF. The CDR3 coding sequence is TGCGCCAGCAGTGAGTCGCGGACAGGGACCTACGAGCAGTACTTC.

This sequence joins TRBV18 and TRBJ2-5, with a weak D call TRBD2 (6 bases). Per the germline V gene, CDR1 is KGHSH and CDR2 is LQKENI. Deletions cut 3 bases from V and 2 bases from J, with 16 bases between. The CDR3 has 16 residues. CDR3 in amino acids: CASSPAGKVGQETQYF. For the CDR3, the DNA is TGTGCCAGCTCACCGGCGGGGAAAGTGGGGCAAGAGACCCAGTACTTC.

The CDR3 reads CASSLGQGPNNEQFF. CDR3 coding DNA: TGTGCCAGCTCACTTGGACAGGGACCTAACAATGAGCAGTTCTTC. The chain is built from TRBV18 and TRBJ2-1, with TRBD1 matching 8 bases. Looked up from germline, CDR1 is KGHSH and CDR2 is LQKENI. Germline trimming cut 4 bases from V and 5 bases from J; bases unmatched to any gene: 7. The CDR3 spans 15 residues.

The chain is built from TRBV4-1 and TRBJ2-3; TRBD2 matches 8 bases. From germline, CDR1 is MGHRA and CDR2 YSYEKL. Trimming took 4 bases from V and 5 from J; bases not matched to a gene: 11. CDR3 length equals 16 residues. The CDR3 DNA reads TGCGCCAGCAGCCGAGAACTCGGGGGGGCAATAGATACGCAGTATTTT. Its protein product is CASSRELGGAIDTQYF.

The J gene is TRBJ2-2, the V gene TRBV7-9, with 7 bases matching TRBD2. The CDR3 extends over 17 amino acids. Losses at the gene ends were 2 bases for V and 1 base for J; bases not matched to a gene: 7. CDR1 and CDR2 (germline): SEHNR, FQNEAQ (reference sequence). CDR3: CASSLNVPGGNTGELFF. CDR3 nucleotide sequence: TGTGCCAGCAGCTTAAATGTGCCGGGGGGGAACACCGGGGAGCTGTTTTTT.

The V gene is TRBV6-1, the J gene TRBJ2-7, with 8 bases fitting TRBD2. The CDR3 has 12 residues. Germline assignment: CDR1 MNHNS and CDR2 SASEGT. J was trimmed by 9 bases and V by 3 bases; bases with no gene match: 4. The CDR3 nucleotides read TGTGCCAGCAGTGATAGCGCGGGGGGGCAGTACTTC. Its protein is CASSDSAGGQYF.

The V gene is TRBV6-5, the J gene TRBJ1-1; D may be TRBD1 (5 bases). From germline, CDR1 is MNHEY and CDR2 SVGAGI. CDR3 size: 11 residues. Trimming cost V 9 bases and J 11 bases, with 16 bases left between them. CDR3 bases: TGTGCCAGTACCCAGGGAATGGATGCTTTCTTT. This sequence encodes CASTQGMDAFF.

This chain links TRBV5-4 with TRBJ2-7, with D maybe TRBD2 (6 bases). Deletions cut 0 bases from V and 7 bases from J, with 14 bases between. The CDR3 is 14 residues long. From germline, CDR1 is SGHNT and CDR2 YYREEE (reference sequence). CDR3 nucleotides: TGTGCCAGCAGCTTGGTAGGCGGGACGGGGGAGCAGTACTTC. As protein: CASSLVGGTGEQYF.

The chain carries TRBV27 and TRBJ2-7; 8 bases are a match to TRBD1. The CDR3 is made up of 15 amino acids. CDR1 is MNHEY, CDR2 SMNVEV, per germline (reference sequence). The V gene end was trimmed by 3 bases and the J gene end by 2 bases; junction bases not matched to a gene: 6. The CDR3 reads CASSFAAGGAYEQYF. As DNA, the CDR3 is TGTGCCAGCAGTTTTGCGGCAGGGGGCGCCTACGAGCAGTACTTC.